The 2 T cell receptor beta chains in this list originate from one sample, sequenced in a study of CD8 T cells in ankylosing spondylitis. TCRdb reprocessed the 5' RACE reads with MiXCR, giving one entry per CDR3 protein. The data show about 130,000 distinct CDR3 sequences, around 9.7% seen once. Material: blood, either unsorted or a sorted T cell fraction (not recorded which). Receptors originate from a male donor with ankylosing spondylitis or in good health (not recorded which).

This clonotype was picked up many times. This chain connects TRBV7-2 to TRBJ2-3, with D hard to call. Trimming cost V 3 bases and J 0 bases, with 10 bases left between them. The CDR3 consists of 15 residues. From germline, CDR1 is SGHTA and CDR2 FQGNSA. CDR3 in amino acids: CASSFPGISTDTQYF. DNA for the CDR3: TGTGCCAGCAGCTTCCCGGGCATAAGCACAGATACGCAGTATTTT.

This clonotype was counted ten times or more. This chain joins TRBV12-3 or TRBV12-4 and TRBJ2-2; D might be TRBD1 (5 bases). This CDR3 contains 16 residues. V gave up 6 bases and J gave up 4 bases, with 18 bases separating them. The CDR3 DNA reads TGTGCCAGCAGCCGATCGCTGGCAGGGCTCACCGGGGAGCTGTTTTTT. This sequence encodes CASSRSLAGLTGELFF.